One and the same sample provided the 25 T cell receptor beta chains below, sequenced in a study of regulatory T cells in long-lasting Graves disease. The time point denotes: persistent/refractory GD, antithyroid drugs over 5 years with positive TRAb. Extracted RNA from PBMCs served as the source of the TCR library. Through Arm-PCR of CDR3 regions and iRepertoire HTBI primers, TCR beta libraries were built. One entry per CDR3 protein results from TCRdb running MiXCR on the multiplex PCR reads. This repertoire shows 300,000 to 350,000 distinct CDR3 sequences, about 20% found once; its top ten account for 25% to 35%. Sequenced material: peripheral blood mononuclear cells (PBMCs), taken when the disease was refractory, from a patient treated with antithyroid drugs. The receptor source for this set is a female donor with Graves disease.

This clonotype showed up many times. V is TRBV20-1 and J is TRBJ1-1, with TRBD1 identical over 7 bases. Per germline, CDR1 DFQATT and CDR2 SNEGSKA (reference sequence). The CDR3 loop spans 15 amino acids. V dropped 1 base and J dropped 1; count of bases not matched to a gene: 6. The CDR3 sequence: CSARGTGETNTEAFF. CDR3 DNA: TGCAGTGCTAGAGGTACAGGGGAGACGAACACTGAAGCTTTCTTT.

At least ten counts were recorded for this clonotype. The V call is TRBV20-1, the J call TRBJ2-5; D may be TRBD1 or TRBD2 (5 bases each). From germline, CDR1 is DFQATT and CDR2 SNEGSKA (reference sequence). The ends were cut back, 0 bases at V and 7 bases at J, with 18 bases in the middle. This CDR3 has 15 amino acids. Written as DNA, the CDR3 is TGCAGTGCTAGAGAACTGATCGCAGGGACGGGGACCCAGTACTTC. It encodes CSARELIAGTGTQYF.

Ten or more counts support this clonotype. The chain has TRBV12-3 or TRBV12-4 and TRBJ1-2; D uncertain. V shed 2 bases and J shed 8 bases, with 12 bases lying between them. The CDR3 is 13 residues long. The DNA for the CDR3 is TGTGCCAGCAGTTTAATGGTGGGGAAGGGCTACACCTTC. This sequence encodes CASSLMVGKGYTF.

This clonotype was seen repeatedly, ten times or more. This chain uses TRBV12-3 or TRBV12-4 with TRBJ1-5; D remains unclear. V lost 6 bases to trimming and J lost 5 bases, with 8 bases between them. The CDR3 loop spans 12 amino acids. The CDR3: CASRLIDQPQHF. CDR3 DNA sequence: TGTGCCAGCAGGCTCATCGATCAGCCCCAGCATTTT.

The chain couples TRBV6-1 to TRBJ1-1; D is undetermined. The CDR3 consists of 14 residues. V was pared by 7 bases and J by 3 bases, with 15 bases between. CDR1 is MNHNS, CDR2 SASEGT, per germline. Here the CDR3 DNA reads TGTGCCAGCAAGTTTTCGGGATTCGACACTGAAGCTTTCTTT. It codes for CASKFSGFDTEAFF.

In this sample, this clonotype turned up many times. The chain employs TRBV12-3 or TRBV12-4 and TRBJ2-2; D tentatively reads TRBD1 or TRBD2 (5 bases each). The CDR3 contains 13 residues. Trimming cost V 7 bases and J 5 bases, with 11 bases left between them. The chain's CDR3 is CASTMGVTGELFF. The DNA of the CDR3 is TGTGCCAGCACCATGGGGGTTACCGGGGAGCTGTTTTTT.

This clonotype has just a few counts. The chain is built from TRBV20-1 and TRBJ2-7; 12 nucleotides line up with TRBD2. Trimming cost V 1 base and J 4 bases; bases outside gene matches: 5. The CDR3 is made up of 15 amino acids. CDR1 is DFQATT, CDR2 SNEGSKA, per germline (reference sequence). CDR3 DNA: TGCAGTGCTAGAGGGCTAGCGGGAGGGCCGTACGAGCAGTACTTC. This codes for CSARGLAGGPYEQYF.

The chain couples TRBV19 to TRBJ1-2, with 11 nucleotides matching TRBD1. Germline CDR1 is LNHDA and CDR2 is SQIVND (reference sequence). The V gene end was trimmed by 1 base and the J gene end by 4 bases; junction bases not matched to a gene: 2. The CDR3 contains 15 residues. As DNA, the CDR3 is TGTGCCAGTAGTATAGGGACAGGGGGCCTCTATGGCTACACCTTC. Translated, it gives CASSIGTGGLYGYTF.

This clonotype was counted many times. The CDR3 spells CASLTGAGSYEQYF. The CDR3 nucleotides are TGTGCCAGCCTGACAGGGGCAGGATCCTACGAGCAGTACTTC. The chain is built from TRBV2 and TRBJ2-7; 8 bases fit TRBD1. Germline CDR1 reads SNHLY; CDR2 reads FYNNEI. Losses at the gene ends were 8 bases for V and 1 base for J; bases not matched to a gene: 7. The CDR3 runs 14 residues.

Many counts were recorded for this clonotype. This rearrangement joins TRBV12-3 or TRBV12-4 to TRBJ1-6; maybe TRBD1 (6 bases). The CDR3 extends over 14 amino acids. V lost 4 bases and J 7 bases, leaving 11 bases between the germline ends. Here the CDR3 DNA reads TGTGCCAGCAGTTCCAGGGGAGGAAATTCACCCCTCCACTTT. This encodes CASSSRGGNSPLHF.

This rearrangement joins TRBV3-1 to TRBJ2-2; D uncertain. The length of the CDR3 is 12 residues. The germline gives CDR1 LGHDT, CDR2 YNNKEL (reference sequence). The ends were cut back, 4 bases at V and 6 bases at J, with 6 bases in the middle. CDR3 region: CASSPFSGELFF. CDR3 coding DNA: TGTGCCAGCAGCCCCTTTTCCGGGGAGCTGTTTTTT.

In its sample, this clonotype was seen a few times. The V call is TRBV6-1, the J call TRBJ1-1; TRBD1 might be the D (6 bases). CDR1 and CDR2 from the germline V gene are MNHNS and SASEGT. CDR3 length: 17 residues. The V gene lost 6 bases and the J gene lost 2 bases, with 22 bases spanning the gap. This CDR3 reads CASSPLQGWRQNTEAFF. The DNA for the CDR3 is TGTGCCAGCAGCCCCTTACAGGGTTGGAGACAAAACACTGAAGCTTTCTTT.

The table lists this clonotype with many counts. The gene calls are TRBV20-1 and TRBJ1-2; the D is unclear. This CDR3 has 18 amino acids. Per the germline V gene, CDR1 is DFQATT and CDR2 is SNEGSKA (reference sequence). Trimming left V 0 bases short and J 2 bases short, with 22 bases between. The CDR3 DNA reads TGCAGTGCTAGAGATCCGCACCGTACGGGGAAGGGAAACTATGGCTACACCTTC. The encoded protein is CSARDPHRTGKGNYGYTF.

This clonotype was detected a few times. V usage is TRBV29-1 and J usage is TRBJ1-5; no clear D. Germline V CDR1 and CDR2: SQVTM, ANQGSEA. The ends were cut back, 4 bases at V and 7 bases at J, with 14 bases in the middle. The CDR3 loop spans 13 amino acids. The CDR3 protein is CSVGRALDQPQHF. CDR3 DNA sequence: TGCAGCGTTGGACGGGCCTTGGACCAGCCCCAGCATTTT.

A word on this clonotype: A much larger clone lies a single base off, so this may be a read error. The chain has TRBV7-8 and TRBJ2-7; TRBD1 might be the D (6 bases). This CDR3 comprises 17 residues. Looked up from germline, CDR1 is SGHVS and CDR2 is FQNEAQ. CDR3 sequence: CASSFGTTTLPSYGQYF. For the CDR3, the DNA is TGTGCCAGCAGCTTCGGGACAACAACATTACCATCCTACGGGCAGTACTTC.

This clonotype occurred a few times. Here the CDR3 DNA reads TGCGCCAGCAGGCTGACGGGGGCCAACGTCCTGACTTTC. It translates to CASRLTGANVLTF. The chain carries TRBV4-1 and TRBJ2-6; D gene ambiguous. Trimming stripped 6 bases from V and 4 bases from J, with 7 bases between. CDR1 and CDR2 from the germline V gene are MGHRA and YSYEKL. The CDR3 sequence is 13 residues long.

This clonotype was seen a few times. The chain couples TRBV5-5 to TRBJ2-5, with TRBD2 identical over 12 bases. This CDR3 has 15 amino acids. Germline V gene sequence: CDR1 SGHKS, CDR2 YYEKEE (reference sequence). Trimming at V came to 2 bases and at J to 4 bases, leaving 3 bases not matched to a gene. The CDR3 reads CASSFKLAGGETQYF. As DNA, the CDR3 is TGTGCCAGCAGCTTTAAACTAGCGGGAGGAGAGACCCAGTACTTC.

This clonotype was counted ten times or more. The V and J genes are TRBV11-2 and TRBJ2-5, with D unclear. The CDR3 is 11 amino acids. V lost 5 bases and J lost 5, with 6 bases in between. Germline V lookup: CDR1 SGHAT, CDR2 FQNNGV. The CDR3 spells CASSKVETQYF. The CDR3 coding sequence is TGTGCCAGCAGCAAAGTGGAGACCCAGTACTTC. The complete variable domain, with remaining parts taken from reference TRBV11-2 and TRBJ2-5, reads EAGVAQSPRYKIIEKRQSVAFWCNPISGHATLYWYQQILGQGPKLLIQFQNNGVVDDSQLPKDRFSAERLKGVDSTLKIQPAKLEDSAVYLCASSKVETQYFGPGTRLLVL.

The chain joins TRBV7-9 to TRBJ1-4; D is unresolved. The CDR3 contains 14 residues. V lost 2 bases and J lost 7, with 11 bases in between. Germline CDR1 SEHNR, CDR2 FQNEAQ (reference sequence). The CDR3 loop is CASSLTGFAEKLFF. CDR3 in DNA: TGTGCCAGCAGCTTAACTGGGTTTGCTGAAAAACTGTTTTTT.

V is TRBV7-9 and J is TRBJ2-7; 7 bases agree with TRBD2. CDR3 length: 14 amino acids. Germline CDR1 SEHNR, CDR2 FQNEAQ (reference sequence). The ends lost 5 bases at V and 4 bases at J; junction bases unmatched: 8. CDR3 region: CASSPPPGGYEQYF. CDR3 in DNA: TGTGCCAGCAGCCCGCCCCCGGGGGGATACGAGCAGTACTTC.

This clonotype showed up many times. The chain links TRBV24-1 to TRBJ1-2; no firm D call. The CDR3 covers 11 residues. From germline, CDR1 is KGHDR and CDR2 SFDVKD. The V and J ends lost 3 bases and 7 bases respectively, with 5 bases between them. CDR3 loop: CATSDNSGYTF. CDR3 nucleotides: TGTGCCACCAGTGATAACAGTGGCTACACCTTC.

The chain recombines TRBV10-3 with TRBJ1-1; no firm D call. The CDR3 runs to 15 residues. The V and J ends lost 2 bases and 0 bases respectively, with 10 bases between them. CDR1 ENHRY and CDR2 SYGVKD come from the germline V gene. The CDR3: CAISEGPSMNTEAFF. For the CDR3, the DNA is TGTGCCATCAGTGAGGGACCAAGTATGAACACTGAAGCTTTCTTT.

In its sample, this clonotype was seen many times. J is TRBJ2-5 and V is TRBV5-6, with 8 bases aligning to TRBD2. The V and J ends lost 2 bases and 5 bases, in that order; junction bases with no gene match: 8. Germline values: CDR1 SGHDT, CDR2 YYEEEE. The CDR3 contains 15 residues. In DNA form, the CDR3 reads TGTGCCAGCAGCTTCCTAATAGCGGGAATGGAGACCCAGTACTTC. This encodes CASSFLIAGMETQYF.

The chain links TRBV5-1 to TRBJ1-1; the D is unclear. Germline V gene lookup returns CDR1 SGHRS and CDR2 YFSETQ. The CDR3 has 13 amino acids. V shed 0 bases and J shed 6 bases, with 9 bases lying between them. CDR3 sequence (DNA): TGCGCCAGCAGCTTGGAAAAAGGAGCTGAAGCTTTCTTT. This gives the protein CASSLEKGAEAFF.

This clonotype has a count of ten or more. The rearrangement joins TRBV20-1 to TRBJ1-2; D uncertain. This CDR3 has 12 residues. CDR1 is DFQATT and CDR2 is SNEGSKA in the germline V gene (reference sequence). The ends were cut back, 7 bases at V and 0 bases at J, with 9 bases in the middle. DNA for the CDR3: TGCAGTGTTGACAACGCTAACTATGGCTACACCTTC. Encoded protein: CSVDNANYGYTF.